The sample holds many counts of the clone carrying this T cell receptor beta chain. This sample stems from a study of T-cell memory formation after mild COVID-19. Study-wide background: The study found TCR clusters largely donor specific.

TCRdb re-derived calls from the 5' RACE reads in MiXCR, one entry per CDR3 protein. The sample has about 400,000 distinct CDR3 sequences, 13% to 15% seen once. After removal of 3 bases from V and 1 base from J, the junction contained 12 bases not matched to a gene. The germline V gene has CDR1 LNHDA and CDR2 SQIVND (reference sequence). The CDR3 runs 20 residues. The sequence derives from a young man who had mild COVID-19 (a few samples of this study predate the infection). Cell type and time point are not known. The chain employs TRBV19 and TRBJ2-5, with 15 bases identical to TRBD2. Sequencing was carried out using PBMCs or a T cell subset sorted from them (not recorded which). CDR3 loop: CASSMDPGLAGGPLQETQYF. CDR3 bases: TGTGCCAGTAGTATGGATCCCGGACTAGCGGGGGGGCCGCTCCAAGAGACCCAGTACTTC.